The clone carrying this TCR beta chain was seen only once. Use of 60 Vbeta and 13 Jbeta primers characterized the PCR. Repertoires were generated with immunoSEQ multiplex PCR, while TCRdb's copy carries only in-frame clones and drops some. The sample consists of some 170,000 clones, roughly 87% of them appearing once. The source of the sample is a study of cytomegalovirus exposure and HLA in healthy donors. V lost 4 bases to trimming and J lost 3 bases; unmatched junction nucleotides: 10. Germline V CDR1 and CDR2: SGDLS, YYNGEE. This CDR3 has 16 amino acids. Sequenced sample: PBMCs. The chain employs TRBV9 and TRBJ2-7; the match to TRBD2 covers 10 bases. The receptor's source is a girl aged 10 to 17 in good health and CMV-seropositive. The CDR3 DNA reads TGTGCCAGCAGCCCCAGCGGGGGGGTTGACAACTACGAGCAGTACTTC. This translates into CASSPSGGVDNYEQYF.